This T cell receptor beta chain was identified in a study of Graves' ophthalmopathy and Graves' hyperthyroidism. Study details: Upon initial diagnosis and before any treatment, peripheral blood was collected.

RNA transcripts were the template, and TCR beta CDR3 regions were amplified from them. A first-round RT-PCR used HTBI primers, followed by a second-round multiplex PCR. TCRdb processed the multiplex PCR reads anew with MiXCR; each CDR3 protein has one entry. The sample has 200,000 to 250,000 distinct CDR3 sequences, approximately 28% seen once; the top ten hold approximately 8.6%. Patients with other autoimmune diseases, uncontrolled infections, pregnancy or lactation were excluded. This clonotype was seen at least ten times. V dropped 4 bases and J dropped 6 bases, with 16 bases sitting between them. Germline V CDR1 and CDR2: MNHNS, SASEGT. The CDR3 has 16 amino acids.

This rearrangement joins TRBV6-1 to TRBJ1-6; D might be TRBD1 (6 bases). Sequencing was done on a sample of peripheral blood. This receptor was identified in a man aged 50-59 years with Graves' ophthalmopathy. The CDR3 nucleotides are TGTGCCAGCAGTGCCTTGGGACACTCCGCTAATTCACCCCTCCACTTT. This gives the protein CASSALGHSANSPLHF.